The 19 T cell receptor beta chains presented below share a single source sample, sequenced in a study of vaccination and CD4 T cells after COVID-19. Sequencing of DNA taken from cultured CD4+ T cells relied on the Oncomine TCR Beta short-read assay. TCRdb re-called the PCR reads through MiXCR, storing one row per CDR3 protein. The sample lists over 10,000 distinct CDR3 sequences; roughly 75% were seen once. Treatment described: roughly 10-day PBMC culture with coronavirus spike peptide pools or control peptides (ViraFEST assay). Their antigen targets remain unknown. The sequenced sample consisted of CD4+ T cells from blood, cultured in vitro. Receptors were obtained from a human donor who had recovered from COVID-19.

The V call is TRBV7-6, the J call TRBJ2-1; 9 bases are a match to TRBD1. Per the germline V gene, CDR1 is SGHVS and CDR2 is FNYEAQ. The CDR3 extends over 16 amino acids. The V segment lost 2 bases and the J segment 6 bases; nucleotides outside the gene matches: 8. The CDR3 reads CASSLWTGAISNEQFF. CDR3 nucleotide sequence: TGTGCCAGCAGCTTATGGACAGGGGCTATTTCCAATGAGCAGTTCTTC.

In this sample, this clonotype is medium-sized. The chain links TRBV7-2 to TRBJ1-1, with a tentative D call TRBD1 (5 bases). The germline gives CDR1 SGHTA, CDR2 FQGNSA. This CDR3 is built from 15 residues. Trimming left V 2 bases short and J 4 bases short, with 14 bases between. This CDR3 is CASSLKQGLFTEAFF. CDR3 nucleotide sequence: TGTGCCAGCAGCTTAAAGCAGGGTTTGTTCACTGAAGCTTTCTTT.

This sequence joins TRBV19 and TRBJ2-7; D gene ambiguous. Trimming pared 3 bases from V and 4 bases from J, leaving 10 bases between. This CDR3 has 13 amino acids. Per the germline V gene, CDR1 is LNHDA and CDR2 is SQIVND (reference sequence). The CDR3, as DNA: TGTGCCAGTAGTATCGACCCCCGATACGAGCAGTACTTC. It translates to CASSIDPRYEQYF. The whole variable domain, filled in from reference TRBV19 and TRBJ2-7, reads DGGITQSPKYLFRKEGQNVTLSCEQNLNHDAMYWYRQDPGQGLRLIYYSQIVNDFQKGDIAEGYSVSREKKESFPLTVTSAQKNPTAFYLCASSIDPRYEQYFGPGTRLTVT.

The rearrangement joins TRBV28 to TRBJ1-5; 7 nucleotides line up with TRBD1. This CDR3 has 16 amino acids. V was pared by 3 bases and J by 4 bases, with 9 bases of the junction left unmatched. Germline V lookup: CDR1 MDHEN, CDR2 SYDVKM. The CDR3 DNA sequence: TGTGCCAGCAGTTTTCGGCGACAGGGCTGGAATCAGCCCCAGCATTTT. Protein: CASSFRRQGWNQPQHF.

This clonotype is a singleton in its sample. V usage is TRBV12-3 or TRBV12-4 and J usage is TRBJ2-7; TRBD1 agrees at 11 bases. This CDR3 has 15 residues. V was clipped by 4 bases and J by 1 base; unmatched bases: 3. CDR3 sequence reads: CASSWTGGFSYEQYF. DNA of the CDR3: TGTGCCAGCAGTTGGACAGGGGGCTTTTCCTACGAGCAGTACTTC.

The chain combines TRBV6-1 with TRBJ1-1; 7 positions match TRBD1. The CDR3 length is 13 residues. V gave up 5 bases and J gave up 5 bases; unmatched junction bases: 5. Germline V gives CDR1 MNHNS, CDR2 SASEGT. The CDR3: CASSHDRVTEAFF. The CDR3 DNA follows: TGTGCCAGCAGTCACGACAGGGTTACTGAAGCTTTCTTT.

The genes are TRBV7-2 and TRBJ1-2; 8 nucleotides match TRBD1. V lost 5 bases to trimming and J lost 4 bases; unmatched junction nucleotides: 9. Germline CDR1 reads SGHTA; CDR2 reads FQGNSA. This CDR3 region has 15 residues. For the CDR3, the DNA is TGTGCCAGCAGCCCGCCGAACAGGGGGGGCTATGGCTACACCTTC. Translating it yields CASSPPNRGGYGYTF.

Only one count was recorded for this clonotype. The V call is TRBV7-2, the J call TRBJ1-2; D uncertain. V lost 11 bases, J lost 4 bases, and 14 bases lay in between. This CDR3 is built from 12 residues. Germline CDR1 is SGHTA and CDR2 is FQGNSA. The CDR3 DNA sequence: TGTGCCTCTGACAAGCTGGTCTATGGCTACACCTTC. Its translation: CASDKLVYGYTF.

This chain connects TRBV20-1 to TRBJ2-5; 11 nucleotides align to TRBD2. Trimming removed 6 bases from V and 5 bases from J; junction bases left unmatched: 2. The CDR3 has 12 amino acids. Germline CDR1 and CDR2: DFQATT and SNEGSKA (reference sequence). The CDR3 DNA is TGCAGTGCCCCTAGCGGGAGGGAGACCCAGTACTTC. This encodes CSAPSGRETQYF.

This clonotype was detected only once. The chain links TRBV11-2 to TRBJ2-3, with D unresolved. Germline V gives CDR1 SGHAT, CDR2 FQNNGV. V lost 4 bases, J lost 0 bases, and 11 bases lay in between. The CDR3 has 15 amino acids. The CDR3 nucleotides are TGTGCCAGCAGCTCTTGGACGGCGAGCACAGATACGCAGTATTTT. This gives the protein CASSSWTASTDTQYF. The full variable domain, with the rest looked up from reference TRBV11-2 and TRBJ2-3, is EAGVAQSPRYKIIEKRQSVAFWCNPISGHATLYWYQQILGQGPKLLIQFQNNGVVDDSQLPKDRFSAERLKGVDSTLKIQPAKLEDSAVYLCASSSWTASTDTQYFGPGTRLTVL.

The chain is built from TRBV27 and TRBJ1-4, with TRBD1 as a possible D gene (6 bases). The CDR3 extends over 16 amino acids. Per germline, CDR1 MNHEY and CDR2 SMNVEV (reference sequence). Trimming pared 5 bases from V and 5 bases from J, leaving 18 bases between. The CDR3: CASSTGRQVGNEKLFF. CDR3 in DNA: TGTGCCAGCAGTACAGGTCGACAGGTGGGGAATGAAAAACTGTTTTTT.

This sequence joins TRBV7-9 and TRBJ2-7, with no clear D. V was pared by 0 bases and J by 2 bases, with 8 bases between. From germline, CDR1 is SEHNR and CDR2 FQNEAQ (reference sequence). The CDR3 runs to 14 residues. CDR3 coding DNA: TGTGCCAGCAGCTTAGCTAGTCAACCCTACGAGCAGTACTTC. Translating gives CASSLASQPYEQYF. Together with reference TRBV7-9 and TRBJ2-7, the CDR3 gives the full variable domain: DTGVSQNPRHKITKRGQNVTFRCDPISEHNRLYWYRQTLGQGPEFLTYFQNEAQLEKSRLLSDRFSAERPKGSFSTLEIQRTEQGDSAMYLCASSLASQPYEQYFGPGTRLTVT.

The chain combines TRBV7-3 with TRBJ1-2; 8 bases fit TRBD1. V lost 5 bases and J lost 8; bases outside the gene matches: 10. Germline assignment: CDR1 SGHTA and CDR2 FQGTGA. This CDR3 region has 14 residues. Here the CDR3 reads CASSAPGQVGGYTF. The CDR3 nucleotides are TGTGCCAGCAGCGCCCCGGGACAGGTGGGCGGCTACACCTTC.

The chain uses TRBV27 and TRBJ1-6; no clear D gene. This CDR3 comprises 16 residues. Germline CDR1 is MNHEY and CDR2 is SMNVEV (reference sequence). Trimming took 5 bases from V and 6 from J, leaving 17 bases between them. The CDR3: CASSQPGLFSNSPLHF. Written as DNA, the CDR3 is TGTGCCAGCAGTCAACCGGGCCTTTTTTCTAATTCACCCCTCCACTTT.

The chain is built from TRBV6-1 and TRBJ2-3, with TRBD2 identical over 10 bases. The CDR3 is made up of 14 amino acids. The junction had 3 bases not matched to a gene; V was cut back by 7 bases and J by 2 bases. CDR1 is MNHNS, CDR2 SASEGT, per germline. The chain's CDR3 is CASKREGVTDTQYF. In DNA form, the CDR3 reads TGTGCCAGCAAGCGGGAGGGGGTCACAGATACGCAGTATTTT.

The chain is built from TRBV4-1 and TRBJ1-2; unclear D gene. The CDR3 contains 14 residues. V dropped 1 base and J dropped 5 bases, with 11 bases sitting between them. Germline CDR1 and CDR2: MGHRA and YSYEKL. CDR3 DNA sequence: TGCGCCAGCAGCCAAGTTCAAACGGTTTATGGCTACACCTTC. This translates into CASSQVQTVYGYTF.

The rearrangement links TRBV19 to TRBJ1-1; no clear D. The CDR3 is made up of 14 amino acids. Trimming removed 5 bases at V and 1 base at J, with 11 bases between. Germline values: CDR1 LNHDA, CDR2 SQIVND (reference sequence). This CDR3 is CASSARVANTEAFF. For the CDR3, the DNA is TGTGCCAGTAGTGCTCGGGTGGCGAACACTGAAGCTTTCTTT.

V gene TRBV20-1 combines with J gene TRBJ1-6; TRBD1 matches 7 bases. Germline-derived CDR1 and CDR2 are DFQATT and SNEGSKA (reference sequence). The ends lost 0 bases at V and 4 bases at J; junction bases unmatched: 9. This CDR3 is 17 amino acids long. Written as DNA, the CDR3 is TGCAGTGCTAGAGATGGGCGACGGGACAGATATAATTCACCCCTCCACTTT. Amino acid sequence: CSARDGRRDRYNSPLHF.

The gene calls are TRBV27 and TRBJ2-3; 11 nucleotides agree with TRBD2. Germline V lookup: CDR1 MNHEY, CDR2 SMNVEV (reference sequence). V dropped 6 bases and J dropped 1; count of bases not matched to a gene: 0. The CDR3 loop spans 14 amino acids. CDR3 nucleotides: TGTGCCAGCAGACTAGCGGGAGGCACAGATACGCAGTATTTT. Protein: CASRLAGGTDTQYF.